This paragraph covers one T cell receptor beta chain sequence. The antigen remains undetermined. TCRdb re-called the 5' RACE reads with MiXCR, one entry per CDR3 protein. The table shows about 60,000 distinct CDR3 sequences, with around 11% occurring only once. Time point noted: longitudinal time-point 1 (baseline). This sample stems from a study of neurological immune-mediated disorders. Study-level points and caveats: None of the CDR3 amino acid sequences of expanded clones recurred across subjects, suggesting private repertoires in all groups. HTLV-1-associated myelopathy showed the most TCR clonal expansion; multiple sclerosis the least, below healthy controls.

The origin of this receptor is a male donor with HTLV-1-associated myelopathy (HAM/TSP). Specimen: PBMCs.

Here the CDR3 DNA reads TGCAGTGCTGGTAGGCATGACTACGAGCAGTACTTC. This codes for CSAGRHDYEQYF. The rearrangement joins TRBV29-1 to TRBJ2-7, with no clear D. The germline gives CDR1 SQVTM, CDR2 ANQGSEA. This CDR3 has 12 residues.